This entry is about one T cell receptor beta chain. This specimen belongs to a study of blood T cell repertoires in COVID-19. Turning to the study itself: PBMCs, B-cell-depleted T cells, or T cells provided the cDNA or gDNA that made up the material.

Germline V CDR1 and CDR2: SGDLS, YYNGEE. V trimming: 3 bases; J trimming: 5 bases; junction bases outside the gene matches: 11. This CDR3 contains 17 residues. TCRdb keeps only in-frame clones here, not all; method: immunoSEQ multiplex PCR. The sample includes approximately 110,000 clones, approximately 85% of them seen just once. This sequence originates from a human donor in a cohort sampled during active COVID-19. The chain combines TRBV9 with TRBJ1-2; 12 bases align to TRBD1. The specimen was peripheral blood. CDR3 sequence reads: CASSDPGQGAMGYGYTF. The CDR3, as DNA: TGTGCCAGCAGCGACCCGGGACAGGGGGCGATGGGGTATGGCTACACCTTC.